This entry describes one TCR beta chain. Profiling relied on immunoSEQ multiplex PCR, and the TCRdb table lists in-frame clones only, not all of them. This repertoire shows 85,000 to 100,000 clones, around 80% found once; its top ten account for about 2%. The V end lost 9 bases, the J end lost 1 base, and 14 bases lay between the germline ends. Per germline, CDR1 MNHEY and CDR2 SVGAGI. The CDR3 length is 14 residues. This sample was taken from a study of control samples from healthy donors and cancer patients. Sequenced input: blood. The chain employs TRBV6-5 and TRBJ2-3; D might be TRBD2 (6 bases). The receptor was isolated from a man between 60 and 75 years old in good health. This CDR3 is CASAGLIRTDTQYF. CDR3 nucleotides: TGTGCCAGTGCCGGACTAATACGCACAGATACGCAGTATTTT.